The 20 T cell receptor beta chains below all came from one sample that was sequenced in a study of cytomegalovirus exposure and HLA in healthy donors. A multiplex PCR was run with 60 Vbeta primers and 13 Jbeta primers. Sequencing used immunoSEQ multiplex PCR; TCRdb keeps in-frame clones, though not all of them. The sample consists of more than 95,000 clones, around 15% of them appearing once. The material sequenced was PBMCs. The receptor source for this set is a female donor in good health and CMV-seronegative.

This chain uses TRBV19 with TRBJ1-1; the D is unclear. The CDR3 extends over 13 amino acids. The V end lost 4 bases, the J end lost 13 bases, and 19 bases lay between the germline ends. The germline gives CDR1 LNHDA, CDR2 SQIVND (reference sequence). CDR3 nucleotide sequence: TGTGCCAGTAGTAGTCGGATTCACGGGAACGGTTTCTTT. Translated, it gives CASSSRIHGNGFF.

The chain has TRBV30 and TRBJ1-1; D might be TRBD1 (5 bases). V lost 3 bases and J lost 1, with 6 bases in between. Germline CDR1 GTSNPN, CDR2 SVGIG (reference sequence). CDR3 length equals 12 residues. CDR3 coding DNA: TGTGCCTGGAGACAGGAGAACACTGAAGCTTTCTTT. Translating gives CAWRQENTEAFF. The full variable domain, completed using reference TRBV30 and TRBJ1-1, is SQTIHQWPATLVQPVGSPLSLECTVEGTSNPNLYWYRQAAGRGLQLLFYSVGIGQISSEVPQNLSASRPQDRQFILSSKKLLLSDSGFYLCAWRQENTEAFFGQGTRLTVV.

The gene calls are TRBV5-4 and TRBJ2-3, with 10 bases matching TRBD2. Germline V gives CDR1 SGHNT, CDR2 YYREEE (reference sequence). This CDR3 has 17 amino acids. V dropped 2 bases and J dropped 0; count of bases not matched to a gene: 6. The CDR3 loop reads CASSFTSSGGSTDTQYF. The CDR3 nucleotides are TGTGCCAGCAGCTTTACGTCTAGCGGGGGTAGCACAGATACGCAGTATTTT.

In this sample, this clone turned up a few times. This chain connects TRBV9 to TRBJ2-7; 10 positions agree with TRBD2. The CDR3 sequence is 16 residues long. The ends lost 4 bases at V and 3 bases at J; junction bases unmatched: 10. Germline assignment: CDR1 SGDLS and CDR2 YYNGEE. Here the CDR3 DNA reads TGTGCCAGCAGCCCCCGGGGGCTAGCGGGAGACTACGAGCAGTACTTC. This translates into CASSPRGLAGDYEQYF. Looking up the rest from reference TRBV9 and TRBJ2-7 gives the full variable domain: DSGVTQTPKHLITATGQRVTLRCSPRSGDLSVYWYQQSLDQGLQFLIQYYNGEERAKGNILERFSAQQFPDLHSELNLSSLELGDSALYFCASSPRGLAGDYEQYFGPGTRLTVT.

V and J are TRBV7-2 and TRBJ1-5, with 7 bases fitting TRBD1. This CDR3 is 13 amino acids long. CDR1 and CDR2 from the germline V gene are SGHTA and FQGNSA. J lost 7 bases, V lost 1 base, and 1 base had no gene match. The CDR3 reads CASSLEGAQPQHF. CDR3 DNA: TGTGCCAGCAGCTTAGAGGGGGCGCAGCCCCAGCATTTT.

This clone occurred a few times. The V call is TRBV5-6, the J call TRBJ2-3, with D tentatively TRBD1 (6 bases). This CDR3 has 15 amino acids. V lost 0 bases to trimming and J lost 4 bases, with 12 bases between them. CDR1 is SGHDT, CDR2 YYEEEE, per germline. In nucleotides, the CDR3 is TGTGCCAGCAGCTTGGCAGGGGTCGGAGCAGATACGCAGTATTTT. Amino acids: CASSLAGVGADTQYF. Complete variable domain (other parts from reference TRBV5-6 and TRBJ2-3): DAGVTQSPTHLIKTRGQQVTLRCSPKSGHDTVSWYQQALGQGPQFIFQYYEEEERQRGNFPDRFSGHQFPNYSSELNVNALLLGDSALYLCASSLAGVGADTQYFGPGTRLTVL.

This clone was detected only a few times. The chain employs TRBV7-6 and TRBJ2-1; no clear D. V lost 0 bases and J lost 0, with 15 bases in between. The germline V gene encodes CDR1 SGHVS and CDR2 FNYEAQ. This CDR3 is built from 18 residues. CDR3: CASSLAPGLPASYNEQFF. As DNA, the CDR3 is TGTGCCAGCAGCTTAGCTCCTGGGCTCCCCGCCTCCTACAATGAGCAGTTCTTC.

The chain has TRBV25-1 and TRBJ2-2; D is uncertain. From germline, CDR1 is MGHDK and CDR2 SYGVNS. This CDR3 is built from 12 residues. V dropped 7 bases and J dropped 1 base, with 4 bases sitting between them. CDR3 loop: CASNKNTGELFF. The CDR3 DNA sequence: TGTGCCAGCAATAAGAACACCGGGGAGCTGTTTTTT.

The chain employs TRBV19 and TRBJ1-5; D is undetermined. Germline V gene data show CDR1 as LNHDA and CDR2 as SQIVND (reference sequence). The CDR3 runs to 16 residues. Trimming shortened V by 5 bases and J by 3 bases, and 17 bases separated the two germline ends. The CDR3: CASSPLREVNNQPQHF. In nucleotides, the CDR3 is TGTGCCAGTAGTCCACTAAGGGAGGTGAACAATCAGCCCCAGCATTTT.

A few counts support this clone. J is TRBJ2-5 and V is TRBV5-4; 11 bases fit TRBD2. Germline V lookup: CDR1 SGHNT, CDR2 YYREEE (reference sequence). CDR3 size: 16 residues. J gave up 5 bases and V 0 bases, and 6 bases lay outside the gene matches. This CDR3 is CASSLGGSGGVETQYF. CDR3 DNA: TGTGCCAGCAGCTTGGGTGGTAGCGGGGGGGTTGAGACCCAGTACTTC.

In this sample, this clone turned up a few times. V is TRBV10-2 and J is TRBJ2-5; 7 bases are shared with TRBD2. Germline trimming cut 8 bases from V and 4 bases from J; bases unmatched to any gene: 16. The V gene's germline CDR1 is WSHSY and CDR2 SAAADI. This CDR3 has 16 amino acids. The DNA for the CDR3 is TGCGCCAGCGGGCCTGGGTCGCGGGGGAGAGGAGAGACCCAGTACTTC. It codes for CASGPGSRGRGETQYF.

The chain is built from TRBV4-1 and TRBJ2-5; maybe TRBD2 (5 bases). V was shortened by 1 base and J by 2 bases, with 11 bases between the two germline ends. The germline gives CDR1 MGHRA, CDR2 YSYEKL. The CDR3 has 15 residues. As DNA, the CDR3 is TGCGCCAGCAGCCAAGGAGGGCCGGGGCAAGAGACCCAGTACTTC. It translates to CASSQGGPGQETQYF.

J is TRBJ1-5 and V is TRBV6-6, with a possible D match to TRBD1 (5 bases). Germline values: CDR1 MNHNY, CDR2 SVGAGI (reference sequence). V shed 6 bases and J shed 4 bases, with 16 bases lying between them. The CDR3 sequence is 15 residues long. The CDR3 sequence is CASRPTGLGNQPQHF. The CDR3 DNA is TGTGCCAGCAGACCCACGGGACTCGGAAATCAGCCCCAGCATTTT.

This clone has just a few counts. The rearrangement links TRBV5-1 to TRBJ2-1; 9 bases agree with TRBD2. Germline V CDR1 and CDR2: SGHRS, YFSETQ. V was clipped by 6 bases and J by 7 bases; unmatched bases: 8. CDR3 length: 14 amino acids. The CDR3 sequence: CASIGGGAGNEQFF. As DNA, the CDR3 is TGCGCCAGCATCGGCGGGGGGGCGGGTAATGAGCAGTTCTTC.

The V and J genes are TRBV2 and TRBJ1-2; TRBD1 matches 7 bases. J gave up 1 base and V 11 bases, and 10 bases lay outside the gene matches. This CDR3 has 14 amino acids. Germline V gene lookup returns CDR1 SNHLY and CDR2 FYNNEI. The CDR3 bases are TGTGCCGGCCAAAAAGGGACAGTTAACTATGGCTACACCTTC. It encodes CAGQKGTVNYGYTF.

This clone was found a few times. This chain uses TRBV5-4 with TRBJ1-2; the match to TRBD1 covers 11 bases. The junction had 12 bases not matched to a gene; V was cut back by 4 bases and J by 7 bases. Germline V gives CDR1 SGHNT, CDR2 YYREEE (reference sequence). The CDR3 is 16 residues long. In nucleotides, the CDR3 is TGTGCCAGCAGCCAGGGACAGGGGGTAGGCTATGGTGGCTACACCTTC. Its translation is CASSQGQGVGYGGYTF. Variable domain in full (rest from reference TRBV5-4 and TRBJ1-2): ETGVTQSPTHLIKTRGQQVTLRCSSQSGHNTVSWYQQALGQGPQFIFQYYREEENGRGNFPPRFSGLQFPNYSSELNVNALELDDSALYLCASSQGQGVGYGGYTFGSGTRLTVV.

In this sample, this clone turned up a few times. CDR3 sequence reads: CASSQAATVNTGELFF. In DNA, the CDR3 is TGCGCCAGCAGCCAAGCGGCTACAGTGAACACCGGGGAGCTGTTTTTT. V gene TRBV4-1 combines with J gene TRBJ2-2; D is ambiguous. Trimming stripped 1 base from V and 1 base from J, with 10 bases between. Germline V CDR1 and CDR2: MGHRA, YSYEKL. This CDR3 comprises 16 residues.

The chain uses TRBV7-9 and TRBJ2-5, with 9 bases fitting TRBD2. Germline V lookup: CDR1 SEHNR, CDR2 FQNEAQ (reference sequence). This CDR3 comprises 18 residues. J was trimmed by 1 base and V by 1 base; bases with no gene match: 10. The CDR3 here is CASSLDHIAGATQETQYF. CDR3 DNA sequence: TGTGCCAGCAGCTTAGATCATATAGCGGGGGCGACCCAAGAGACCCAGTACTTC.

V and J are TRBV4-3 and TRBJ2-3, with 15 bases lining up with TRBD2. The CDR3 length is 17 residues. Trimming removed 2 bases from V and 4 bases from J; junction bases left unmatched: 4. From germline, CDR1 is LGHNA and CDR2 YSLEER. The CDR3 here is CASSQLGLAGGPDTQYF. CDR3 coding DNA: TGCGCCAGCAGCCAACTAGGACTAGCGGGAGGGCCAGATACGCAGTATTTT.

The chain couples TRBV6-1 to TRBJ1-5, with TRBD1 identical over 8 bases. Germline CDR1 MNHNS, CDR2 SASEGT. V lost 6 bases to trimming and J lost 3 bases; unmatched junction nucleotides: 7. The CDR3 is made up of 15 amino acids. This CDR3 is CASRTGVGDNQPQHF. CDR3 nucleotides: TGTGCCAGCAGGACAGGGGTAGGAGACAATCAGCCCCAGCATTTT.